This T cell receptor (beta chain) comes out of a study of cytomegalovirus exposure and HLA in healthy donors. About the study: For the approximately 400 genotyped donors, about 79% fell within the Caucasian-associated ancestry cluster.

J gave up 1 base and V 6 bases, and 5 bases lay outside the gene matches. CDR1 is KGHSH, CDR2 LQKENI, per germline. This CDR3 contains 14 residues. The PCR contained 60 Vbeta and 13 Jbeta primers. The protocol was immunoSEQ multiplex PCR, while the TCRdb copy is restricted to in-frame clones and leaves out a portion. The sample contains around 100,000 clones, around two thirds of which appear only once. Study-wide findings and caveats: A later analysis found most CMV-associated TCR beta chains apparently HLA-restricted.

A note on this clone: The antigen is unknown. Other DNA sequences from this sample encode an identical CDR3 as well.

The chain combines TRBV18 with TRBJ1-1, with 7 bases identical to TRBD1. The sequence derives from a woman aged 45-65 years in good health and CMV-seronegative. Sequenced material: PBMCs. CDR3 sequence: CASSPGQPNTEAFF. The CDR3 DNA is TGTGCCAGCTCGCCGGGACAGCCGAACACTGAAGCTTTCTTT.